The 17 T cell receptor beta chains presented below share a single source sample, sequenced in a study of Ad26.COV2.S vaccination and SARS-CoV-2 variants. Repertoires were generated with immunoSEQ multiplex PCR, while TCRdb's copy carries only in-frame clones and drops some. Found here are a few hundred thousand clones, roughly 90% of them singletons; the top ten hold about 4%. As for treatment: some 19 received Ad26.COV2.S at low or high dose, single or two shots; 5 received placebo; per-sample allocation not given. Samples analyzed were those drawn on day 63 after the first vaccine or placebo injection. The sample consisted of peripheral blood, taken in a trial of Ad26.COV2.S vaccine versus placebo. The receptors here all came from a person aged 18 to 59 who received the Ad26.COV2.S COVID-19 vaccine or a placebo.

The chain is built from TRBV24-1 and TRBJ2-1; TRBD1 aligns across 9 bases. Germline lookup yields CDR1 KGHDR and CDR2 SFDVKD. The V segment lost 4 bases and the J segment 2 bases; nucleotides outside the gene matches: 8. This CDR3 is 17 amino acids long. CDR3 DNA sequence: TGTGCCACCAGTGACCGGGGACAGGGAGAACCCTACAATGAGCAGTTCTTC. As protein: CATSDRGQGEPYNEQFF.

In this sample, this clone turned up once. V usage is TRBV14 and J usage is TRBJ1-1, with TRBD1 matching over 9 bases. The CDR3 extends over 14 amino acids. In germline, CDR1 is SGHDN, CDR2 FVKESK. Trimming removed 10 bases from V and 2 bases from J; junction bases left unmatched: 8. The CDR3 reads CATDIQGANTEAFF. For the CDR3, the DNA is TGTGCCACAGATATACAGGGGGCCAACACTGAAGCTTTCTTT.

The rearrangement joins TRBV7-8 to TRBJ2-4; D is possibly TRBD1 or TRBD2 (5 bases each). Germline CDR1 SGHVS, CDR2 FQNEAQ. The V and J ends lost 4 bases and 8 bases respectively, with 15 bases between them. The CDR3 spans 14 residues. CDR3 nucleotide sequence: TGTGCCAGCAGCTCGCTGAGGGGCTCTGACATTCAGTACTTC. It translates to CASSSLRGSDIQYF.

The chain has TRBV15 and TRBJ2-1; D gene unclear. Germline loops: CDR1 LNHNV, CDR2 YYDKDF (reference sequence). V lost 2 bases, J lost 5 bases, and 19 bases lay in between. The CDR3 totals 17 residues. The CDR3, as DNA: TGTGCCACCAGCAGATCTAGGGCTCCTTTATCCAACAATGAGCAGTTCTTC. Amino acid sequence: CATSRSRAPLSNNEQFF.

On this clone itself: The junction differs from germline at one of its ends, possibly a read error. This specimen includes other DNA sequences encoding the same CDR3. The CDR3 DNA follows: TGTGCTAGCAGTAACCCCTCCGAAACAACTAATGAAAAACTGTTTTTT. This codes for CASSNPSETTNEKLFF. V usage is TRBV28 and J usage is TRBJ1-4, with D unresolved. The CDR3 runs to 16 residues. The V gene's germline CDR1 is MDHEN and CDR2 SYDVKM.

Notes on this clone: One junction end does not reproduce the germline sequence, and a read error may be involved. The chain is built from TRBV6-4 and TRBJ1-5, with D possibly being TRBD1 (6 bases). CDR1 is MRHNA, CDR2 SNTAGT, per germline. CDR3 length equals 8 residues. The DNA for the CDR3 is TGTGCCGGCAGAGGGGGAGATTTT. Translated: CAGRGGDF.

This clone was detected a few times. The chain links TRBV29-1 to TRBJ2-5; D gene unclear. The CDR3 covers 11 residues. With 2 bases removed from V and 5 bases from J, the gap between germline ends came to 6 bases. Germline CDR1 SQVTM, CDR2 ANQGSEA. In DNA, the CDR3 is TGCAGCGTTGAATTCAGGGAGACCCAGTACTTC. Amino acid sequence: CSVEFRETQYF. Drawing the rest from reference TRBV29-1 and TRBJ2-5, the complete variable domain is SAVISQKPSRDICQRGTSLTIQCQVDSQVTMMFWYRQQPGQSLTLIATANQGSEATYESGFVIDKFPISRPNLTFSTLTVSNMSPEDSSIYLCSVEFRETQYFGPGTRLLVL.

The chain uses TRBV25-1 and TRBJ1-2; D gene uncertain. The V gene lost 8 bases and the J gene lost 8 bases, with 12 bases spanning the gap. The germline V gene encodes CDR1 MGHDK and CDR2 SYGVNS. The CDR3 sequence is 11 residues long. The CDR3 DNA sequence: TGTGCCAGCCGGAGGGATTACGGCTACACCTTC. Amino acids: CASRRDYGYTF.

This chain links TRBV7-3 with TRBJ2-5; D might be TRBD1 (6 bases). V lost 2 bases and J 7 bases, leaving 14 bases between the germline ends. The CDR3 sequence is 14 residues long. Germline CDR1 and CDR2: SGHTA and FQGTGA. The chain's CDR3 is CASSLLGHSGTQYF. CDR3 in DNA: TGTGCCAGCAGCTTATTGGGACACTCGGGGACCCAGTACTTC.

In this sample, this clone turned up a few times. This chain links TRBV5-1 with TRBJ2-2, with 9 bases lining up with TRBD1. Looked up from germline, CDR1 is SGHRS and CDR2 is YFSETQ. The CDR3 loop spans 15 amino acids. Losses at the gene ends were 4 bases for V and 2 bases for J; bases not matched to a gene: 3. CDR3 in DNA: TGCGCCAGCAGCGGGGGACAGGGTAACACCGGGGAGCTGTTTTTT. This gives the protein CASSGGQGNTGELFF.

The chain recombines TRBV7-2 with TRBJ1-5, with D unclear. The CDR3 spans 16 residues. Per the germline V gene, CDR1 is SGHTA and CDR2 is FQGNSA. With 0 bases removed from V and 4 bases from J, the gap between germline ends came to 13 bases. The CDR3 bases are TGTGCCAGCAGCTTAGCTAAACAACCGCCGAATCAGCCCCAGCATTTT. Translating gives CASSLAKQPPNQPQHF.

In its sample, this clone was seen once. This chain links TRBV18 with TRBJ2-1; possible D gene TRBD1, 5 bases. Trimming cost V 3 bases and J 3 bases, with 18 bases left between them. Germline V lookup: CDR1 KGHSH, CDR2 LQKENI. The CDR3 is made up of 17 amino acids. This CDR3 is CASSPERGRLDYNEQFF. CDR3 DNA sequence: TGTGCCAGCTCACCCGAAAGGGGCCGATTGGACTACAATGAGCAGTTCTTC.

This clone was counted once. The rearrangement joins TRBV7-9 to TRBJ1-1; perhaps TRBD1 as D (6 bases). Trimming pared 5 bases from V and 6 bases from J, leaving 10 bases between. Germline V lookup: CDR1 SEHNR, CDR2 FQNEAQ (reference sequence). This CDR3 contains 12 residues. CDR3 in amino acids: CASSPGVAEAFF. The CDR3 DNA reads as TGTGCCAGCAGCCCAGGGGTCGCTGAAGCTTTCTTT.

A note on this clone: Different DNA sequences within this sample yield the same CDR3. The chain combines TRBV7-3 with TRBJ1-3; D uncertain. Germline V lookup: CDR1 SGHTA, CDR2 FQGTGA. The germline V and J ends were trimmed by 1 base and 0 bases, with 1 base remaining between them. The length of the CDR3 is 13 residues. CDR3 bases: TGTGCCAGCAGCTTAAACTCTGGAAACACCATATATTTT. Its translation: CASSLNSGNTIYF.

The chain is built from TRBV9 and TRBJ2-3; 10 nucleotides line up with TRBD1. Per the germline V gene, CDR1 is SGDLS and CDR2 is YYNGEE. V shed 3 bases, J shed 2 bases, and the junction held 6 bases outside the gene matches. CDR3 length: 16 amino acids. CDR3 sequence: CASSAPGQGPTDTQYF. In nucleotides, the CDR3 is TGTGCCAGCAGCGCCCCGGGACAGGGGCCCACAGATACGCAGTATTTT.

The CDR3, as DNA: TGTGCCAGCTCCCCCGTCTCGGACAGAACTGAAGCTTTCTTT. It codes for CASSPVSDRTEAFF. The chain recombines TRBV18 with TRBJ1-1, with D maybe TRBD1 (6 bases). V was trimmed by 6 bases and J by 5 bases, leaving 16 bases between them. The CDR3 covers 14 residues. The germline V gene has CDR1 KGHSH and CDR2 LQKENI.

This clone came up a few times. The chain combines TRBV10-2 with TRBJ1-5; 9 bases are a match to TRBD1. The CDR3 spans 14 residues. With 6 bases clipped from V and 5 bases from J, the junction kept 5 bases outside the gene matches. From germline, CDR1 is WSHSY and CDR2 SAAADI. The CDR3 DNA is TGCGCCAGCAGCGCCGACAGGGGGGATCAGCCCCAGCATTTT. It encodes CASSADRGDQPQHF.